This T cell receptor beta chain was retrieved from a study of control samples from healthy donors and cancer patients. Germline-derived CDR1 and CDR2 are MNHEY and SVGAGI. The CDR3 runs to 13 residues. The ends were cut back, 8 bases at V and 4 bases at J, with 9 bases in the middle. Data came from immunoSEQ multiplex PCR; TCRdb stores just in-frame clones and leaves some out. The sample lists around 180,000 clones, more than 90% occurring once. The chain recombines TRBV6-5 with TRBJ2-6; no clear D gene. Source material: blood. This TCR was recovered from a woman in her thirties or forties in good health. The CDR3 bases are TGTGCCAGCCGCAACAGAGGGGCCAACGTCCTGACTTTC. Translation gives CASRNRGANVLTF.